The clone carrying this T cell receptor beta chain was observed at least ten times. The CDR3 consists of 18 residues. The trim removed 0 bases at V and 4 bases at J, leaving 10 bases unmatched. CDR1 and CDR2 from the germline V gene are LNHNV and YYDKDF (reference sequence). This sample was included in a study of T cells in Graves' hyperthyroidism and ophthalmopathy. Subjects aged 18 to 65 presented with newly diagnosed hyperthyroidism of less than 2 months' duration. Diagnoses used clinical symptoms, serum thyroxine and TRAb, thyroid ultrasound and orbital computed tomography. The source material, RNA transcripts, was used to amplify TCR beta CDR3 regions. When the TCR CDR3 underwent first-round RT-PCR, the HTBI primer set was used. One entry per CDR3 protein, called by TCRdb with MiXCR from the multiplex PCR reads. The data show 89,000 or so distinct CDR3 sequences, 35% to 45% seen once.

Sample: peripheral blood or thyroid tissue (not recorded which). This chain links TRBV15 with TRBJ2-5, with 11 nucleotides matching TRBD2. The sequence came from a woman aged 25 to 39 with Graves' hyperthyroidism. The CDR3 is CATSRDVRTSGRRETQYF. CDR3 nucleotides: TGTGCCACCAGCAGAGATGTTAGGACTAGCGGGCGGCGAGAGACCCAGTACTTC.